This entry features one TCR beta chain sequence. The sample is drawn from a study of preoperative IRX-2 immunotherapy in early breast cancer. Noted treatment: preoperative locoregional IRX-2 cytokine immunotherapy. Samples came from a phase Ib trial of preoperative locoregional IRX-2 cytokine immunotherapy. The CDR3 is 13 amino acids. Germline CDR1 is LNHDA and CDR2 is SQIVND (reference sequence). Between the trimmed V and J ends, which lost 5 bases and 3 bases, there was a span of 10 bases. Clones were sequenced by immunoSEQ multiplex PCR, and TCRdb holds only the in-frame ones, with some missing. The sample contains about 37,000 clones, around 82% of which appear only once.

The sample here was lymph node tissue, taken after IRX-2 immunotherapy. The V call is TRBV19, the J call TRBJ1-2; a weak D match, TRBD1 (5 bases). This TCR came from a human donor with breast cancer. The CDR3 sequence is CASSRGRDYGYTF. The CDR3, as DNA: TGTGCCAGTAGTCGCGGCAGGGACTATGGCTACACCTTC.